The 13 T cell receptor beta chains given below trace back to one sample, sequenced in a study of vaccination and CD4 T cells after COVID-19. Treatment defined: roughly ten-day PBMC culture with coronavirus spike peptide pools or control peptides (ViraFEST assay). No antigens are known for them. Sequenced with the Oncomine TCR Beta short-read assay was DNA taken from cultured CD4+ T cells. TCRdb itself ran the PCR reads through MiXCR, one entry per CDR3 protein. The sample yields some 16,000 distinct CDR3 sequences, less than 75% seen once. Sequencing was carried out using CD4+ T cells from blood, cultured in vitro. Source of these receptors: a human donor who had recovered from COVID-19.

This clonotype appeared a few times. The CDR3 DNA sequence: TGTGCCAGCAAATCGACAGGGGGAACTGAAGCTTTCTTT. Translation gives CASKSTGGTEAFF. The genes are TRBV6-1 and TRBJ1-1; TRBD1 agrees at 9 bases. Germline-derived CDR1 and CDR2 are MNHNS and SASEGT. V shed 7 bases and J 5 bases; nucleotides not matched to a gene: 5. The length of the CDR3 is 13 residues.

The chain employs TRBV27 and TRBJ2-7; 9 bases align to TRBD1. CDR1 is MNHEY and CDR2 is SMNVEV in the germline V gene (reference sequence). This CDR3 is 15 amino acids long. V lost 5 bases, J lost 5 bases, and 10 bases stayed unmatched. For the CDR3, the DNA is TGTGCCAGCAGTCGCGCCGGGACAGGGTCAAACGAGCAGTACTTC. This encodes CASSRAGTGSNEQYF.

The CDR3 DNA sequence: TGTGCCAGCAGCTTAAATATGCCACAGAGCTCCTATAATTCACCCCTCCACTTT. Protein: CASSLNMPQSSYNSPLHF. V usage is TRBV11-2 and J usage is TRBJ1-6; no clear D. Deletions cut 2 bases from V and 0 bases from J, with 14 bases between. CDR1 and CDR2 from the germline V gene are SGHAT and FQNNGV. The CDR3 totals 18 residues.

The rearrangement joins TRBV28 to TRBJ1-2, with 7 bases that match TRBD1. The CDR3 loop spans 15 amino acids. V shed 6 bases, J shed 7 bases, and the junction held 14 bases outside the gene matches. Germline CDR1 and CDR2: MDHEN and SYDVKM. The CDR3 reads CASRPRTGRISGYTF. The CDR3 DNA follows: TGTGCCAGCAGACCACGGACAGGCCGAATATCTGGCTACACCTTC.

V and J are TRBV7-8 and TRBJ1-2; no clear D gene. Germline values: CDR1 SGHVS, CDR2 FQNEAQ. The CDR3 runs to 13 residues. Trimming stripped 5 bases from V and 3 bases from J, with 10 bases between. The CDR3 sequence: CASSPDRDYGYTF. The CDR3 DNA reads TGTGCCAGCAGCCCGGATAGGGACTATGGCTACACCTTC. The full variable domain, in which reference TRBV7-8 and TRBJ1-2 provide the parts outside the CDR3, is GAGVSQSPRYKVAKRGQDVALRCDPISGHVSLFWYQQALGQGPEFLTYFQNEAQLDKSGLPSDRFFAERPEGSVSTLKIQRTQQEDSAVYLCASSPDRDYGYTFGSGTRLTVV.

The chain couples TRBV6-1 to TRBJ2-7; the match to TRBD2 covers 9 bases. Germline V gives CDR1 MNHNS, CDR2 SASEGT. CDR3 length: 14 amino acids. The V and J ends lost 6 bases and 5 bases, in that order; junction bases with no gene match: 8. CDR3 sequence: CASRLAGLQNEQYF. CDR3 bases: TGTGCCAGCAGGCTAGCGGGACTTCAGAACGAGCAGTACTTC.

The rearrangement links TRBV6-5 to TRBJ2-3; possibly TRBD2 for D (6 bases). From germline, CDR1 is MNHEY and CDR2 SVGAGI. This CDR3 has 15 residues. The ends were cut back, 0 bases at V and 0 bases at J, with 7 bases in the middle. The CDR3 sequence: CASSYSGTSTDTQYF. DNA of the CDR3: TGTGCCAGCAGTTACTCCGGGACTAGCACAGATACGCAGTATTTT.

This chain joins TRBV6-1 and TRBJ2-7; the D gene is possibly TRBD2 (6 bases). The CDR3 spans 14 residues. Germline CDR1 and CDR2: MNHNS and SASEGT. The germline V and J ends were trimmed by 8 bases and 4 bases, with 18 bases remaining between them. The DNA for the CDR3 is TGTGCCAGCGGCCCCGGATCCGGGGGTTACGAGCAGTACTTC. Its translation: CASGPGSGGYEQYF.

The chain uses TRBV6-5 and TRBJ2-5; TRBD2 matches 8 bases. The CDR3 has 15 amino acids. Germline V gene sequence: CDR1 MNHEY, CDR2 SVGAGI. Trimming removed 2 bases from V and 5 bases from J; junction bases left unmatched: 7. The CDR3 coding sequence is TGTGCCAGCAGTTACGGTCCAGCGGGAGATGAGACCCAGTACTTC. Translation: CASSYGPAGDETQYF.

A note on this clonotype: At one end, the junction sequence differs from germline, possibly due to a read error. The rearrangement uses TRBV6-1 and TRBJ1-6; 7 bases map to TRBD1. Looked up from germline, CDR1 is MNHNS and CDR2 is SASEGT. The CDR3 is 16 amino acids. In DNA, the CDR3 is TGTGCCAGCAGCGGGACAGCGAGCTCCTATAATTCACCCGTCCACTTT. Protein: CASSGTASSYNSPVHF.

This chain links TRBV5-6 with TRBJ1-2; D unresolved. Germline V CDR1 and CDR2: SGHDT, YYEEEE. Trimming stripped 0 bases from V and 6 bases from J, with 9 bases between. The CDR3 is made up of 13 amino acids. CDR3 bases: TGTGCCAGCAGCTTGGTCCGGGTGGATGGCTACACCTTC. It translates to CASSLVRVDGYTF.

In nucleotides, the CDR3 is TGTGCCAGCAGTACCCACGGGGGGCATACAGAGACCCAGTACTTC. It specifies CASSTHGGHTETQYF. The rearrangement links TRBV6-2 or TRBV6-3 to TRBJ2-5; D is possibly TRBD2 (7 bases). Germline CDR1 is MNHEY and CDR2 is SVGEGT. Trimming stripped 5 bases from V and 4 bases from J, with 17 bases between. This CDR3 comprises 15 residues.

V is TRBV6-5 and J is TRBJ2-3; 7 bases line up with TRBD2. V trimming: 2 bases; J trimming: 2 bases; junction bases outside the gene matches: 10. Germline V gene sequence: CDR1 MNHEY, CDR2 SVGAGI. The CDR3 spans 17 residues. In DNA form, the CDR3 reads TGTGCCAGCAGTTACGTCGTGGGGGGGGGATCCACAGATACGCAGTATTTT. Translated: CASSYVVGGGSTDTQYF.